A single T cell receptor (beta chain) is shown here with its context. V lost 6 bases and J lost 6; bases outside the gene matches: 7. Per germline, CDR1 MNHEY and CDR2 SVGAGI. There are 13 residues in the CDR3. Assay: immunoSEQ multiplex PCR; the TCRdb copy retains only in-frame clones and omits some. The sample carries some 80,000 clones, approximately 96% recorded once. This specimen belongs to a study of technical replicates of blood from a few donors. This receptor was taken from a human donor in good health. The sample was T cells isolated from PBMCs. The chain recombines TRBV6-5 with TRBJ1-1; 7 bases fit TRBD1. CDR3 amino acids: CASSPTGTAEAFF. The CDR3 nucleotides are TGTGCCAGCAGCCCGACGGGGACAGCTGAAGCTTTCTTT.